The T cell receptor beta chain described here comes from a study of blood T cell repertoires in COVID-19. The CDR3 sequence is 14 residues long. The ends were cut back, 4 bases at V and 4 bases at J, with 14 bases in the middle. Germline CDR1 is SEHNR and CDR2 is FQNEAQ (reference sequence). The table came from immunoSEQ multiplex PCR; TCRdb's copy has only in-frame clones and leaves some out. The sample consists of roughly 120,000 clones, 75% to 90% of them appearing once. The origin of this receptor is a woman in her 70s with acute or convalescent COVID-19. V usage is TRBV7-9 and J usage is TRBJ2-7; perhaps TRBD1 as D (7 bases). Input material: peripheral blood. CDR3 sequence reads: CASSSRQGGYEQYF. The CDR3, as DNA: TGTGCCAGCAGCTCCCGACAGGGAGGTTACGAGCAGTACTTC. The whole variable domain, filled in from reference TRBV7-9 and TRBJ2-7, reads DTGVSQNPRHKITKRGQNVTFRCDPISEHNRLYWYRQTLGQGPEFLTYFQNEAQLEKSRLLSDRFSAERPKGSFSTLEIQRTEQGDSAMYLCASSSRQGGYEQYFGPGTRLTVT.